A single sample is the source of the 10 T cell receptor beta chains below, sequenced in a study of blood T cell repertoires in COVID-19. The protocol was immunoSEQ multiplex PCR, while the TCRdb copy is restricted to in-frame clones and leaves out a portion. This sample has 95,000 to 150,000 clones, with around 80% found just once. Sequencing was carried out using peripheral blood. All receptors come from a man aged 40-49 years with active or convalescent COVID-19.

CDR3 protein: CASSTTGIEAFF. The DNA of the CDR3 is TGTGCCAGTAGTACAACAGGGATTGAAGCTTTCTTT. The chain links TRBV19 to TRBJ1-1; a possible D gene is TRBD1 (6 bases). The length of the CDR3 is 12 residues. Looked up from germline, CDR1 is LNHDA and CDR2 is SQIVND (reference sequence). Between the trimmed V and J ends, which lost 4 bases and 7 bases, there was a span of 10 bases.

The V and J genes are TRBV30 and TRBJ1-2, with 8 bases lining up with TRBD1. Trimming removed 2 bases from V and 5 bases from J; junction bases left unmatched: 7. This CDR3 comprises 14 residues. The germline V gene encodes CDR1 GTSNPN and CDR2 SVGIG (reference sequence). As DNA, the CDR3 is TGTGCCTGGAGTCCAGGACAGGGAGGGTATGGCTACACCTTC. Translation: CAWSPGQGGYGYTF.

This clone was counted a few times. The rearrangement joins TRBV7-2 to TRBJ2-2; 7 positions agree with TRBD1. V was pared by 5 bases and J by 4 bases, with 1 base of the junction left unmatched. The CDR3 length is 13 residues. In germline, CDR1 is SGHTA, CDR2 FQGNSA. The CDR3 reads CASSRDSTGELFF. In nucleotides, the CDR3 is TGTGCCAGCAGCCGGGACAGCACCGGGGAGCTGTTTTTT.

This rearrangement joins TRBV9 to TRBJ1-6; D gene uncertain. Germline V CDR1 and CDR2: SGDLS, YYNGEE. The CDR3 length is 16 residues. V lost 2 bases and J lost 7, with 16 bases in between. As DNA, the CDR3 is TGTGCCAGCAGCGTCGGCCTCGTGGGGAGCAATTCACCCCTCCACTTT. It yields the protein CASSVGLVGSNSPLHF.

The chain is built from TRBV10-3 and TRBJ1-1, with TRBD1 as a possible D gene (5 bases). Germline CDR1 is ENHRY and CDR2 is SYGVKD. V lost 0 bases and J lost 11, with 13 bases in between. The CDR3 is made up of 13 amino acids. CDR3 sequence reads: CAISESGRGGAFF. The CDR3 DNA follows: TGTGCCATCAGTGAGTCGGGGAGGGGCGGTGCTTTCTTT.

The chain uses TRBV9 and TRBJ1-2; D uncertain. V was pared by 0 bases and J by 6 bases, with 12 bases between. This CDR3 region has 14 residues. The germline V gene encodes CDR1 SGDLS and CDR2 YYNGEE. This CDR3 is CASSVASREDGYTF. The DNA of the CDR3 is TGTGCCAGCAGCGTAGCTTCACGGGAAGATGGCTACACCTTC.

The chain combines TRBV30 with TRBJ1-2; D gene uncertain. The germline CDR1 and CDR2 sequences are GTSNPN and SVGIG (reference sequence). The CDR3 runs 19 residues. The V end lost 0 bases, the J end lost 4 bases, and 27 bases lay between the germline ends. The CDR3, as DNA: TGTGCCTGGAGTGTAAGGATTGCAGGTTTCACCCAAATGGGCTATGGCTACACCTTC. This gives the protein CAWSVRIAGFTQMGYGYTF.

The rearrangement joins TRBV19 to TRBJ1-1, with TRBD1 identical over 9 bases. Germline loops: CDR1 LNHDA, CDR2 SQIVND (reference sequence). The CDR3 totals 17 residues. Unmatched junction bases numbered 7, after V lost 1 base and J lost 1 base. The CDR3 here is CASSIVGTGSPNTEAFF. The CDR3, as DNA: TGTGCCAGTAGTATAGTGGGGACAGGGTCCCCGAACACTGAAGCTTTCTTT. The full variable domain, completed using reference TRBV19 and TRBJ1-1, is DGGITQSPKYLFRKEGQNVTLSCEQNLNHDAMYWYRQDPGQGLRLIYYSQIVNDFQKGDIAEGYSVSREKKESFPLTVTSAQKNPTAFYLCASSIVGTGSPNTEAFFGQGTRLTVV.

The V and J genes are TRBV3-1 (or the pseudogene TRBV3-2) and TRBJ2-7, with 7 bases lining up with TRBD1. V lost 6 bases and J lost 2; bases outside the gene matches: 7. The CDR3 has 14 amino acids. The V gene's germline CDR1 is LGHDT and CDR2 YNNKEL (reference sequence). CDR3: CASRNRGTTYEQYF. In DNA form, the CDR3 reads TGTGCCAGCAGGAACAGGGGAACAACCTACGAGCAGTACTTC.

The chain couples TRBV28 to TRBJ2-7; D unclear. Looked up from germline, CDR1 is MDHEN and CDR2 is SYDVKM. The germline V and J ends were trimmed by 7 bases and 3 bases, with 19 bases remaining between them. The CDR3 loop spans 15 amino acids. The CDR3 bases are TGTGCCAGCACCCGTGGTCAGGCGACCTTCTACGAGCAGTACTTC. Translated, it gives CASTRGQATFYEQYF.